The 3 T cell receptor beta chains in this list originate from one sample, sequenced in a study of siplizumab effects on memory and regulatory T cells. Clones were read by immunoSEQ multiplex PCR, and TCRdb kept only the in-frame ones, dropping some. The table has approximately 70,000 clones, about 89% seen once. The sequenced sample was CD8+ T cells sorted from blood. These TCRs come from a human donor in good health.

The J gene is TRBJ2-1, the V gene TRBV7-7, with 13 positions matching TRBD2. The CDR3 runs to 17 residues. CDR1 and CDR2 (germline): SSHAT, FNYEAQ (reference sequence). J gave up 5 bases and V 5 bases, and 9 bases lay outside the gene matches. CDR3 in amino acids: CASSARLAGGVNNEQFF. In DNA form, the CDR3 reads TGTGCCAGCAGCGCGAGACTAGCGGGGGGTGTTAACAATGAGCAGTTCTTC.

The chain recombines TRBV27 with TRBJ2-1; D is possibly TRBD2 (5 bases). V was pared by 1 base and J by 4 bases, with 8 bases between. This CDR3 is 14 amino acids long. The V gene's germline CDR1 is MNHEY and CDR2 SMNVEV (reference sequence). CDR3 sequence: CASSLLGAYNEQFF. As DNA, the CDR3 is TGTGCCAGCAGTTTATTGGGAGCTTACAATGAGCAGTTCTTC.

This chain links TRBV20-1 with TRBJ1-2; D is undetermined. V was cut by 0 bases and J by 7 bases, with 6 bases left in between. CDR1 DFQATT and CDR2 SNEGSKA come from the germline V gene (reference sequence). This CDR3 is built from 11 residues. CDR3 region: CSARDLGGYTF. For the CDR3, the DNA is TGCAGTGCTAGAGATCTGGGTGGCTACACCTTC.